The T cell receptor (beta chain) under discussion was sequenced for a study of siplizumab effects on memory and regulatory T cells. Some 93,000 TCR templates per sample were sequenced. Only in-frame clones appear in the TCRdb table, and some are missing; sequencing was by immunoSEQ multiplex PCR. The sample carries about 100,000 clones, around 92% recorded once. CDR1 LNHDA and CDR2 SQIVND come from the germline V gene (reference sequence). Trimming stripped 10 bases from V and 0 bases from J, with 19 bases between. The CDR3 sequence is 15 residues long. This receptor was taken from a human donor in good health. Sequenced sample: CD4+ T cells sorted from blood. The chain has TRBV19 and TRBJ2-7; D gene ambiguous. The DNA for the CDR3 is TGTGCCACCCTATCCGGTGGCAGAGGCTCCTACGAGCAGTACTTC. It specifies CATLSGGRGSYEQYF.